This TCR beta chain came from a study of blood T cell repertoires in COVID-19. Generated by immunoSEQ multiplex PCR, the TCRdb table keeps only in-frame clones and is missing some. The sample includes around 250,000 clones, roughly 90% of them seen just once. The sequenced sample consisted of peripheral blood. This sequence originates from a woman aged 25 to 39 with active or convalescent COVID-19.

The CDR3 sequence: CASSTWAGNGYTF. The CDR3 nucleotides read TGTGCCAGTAGTACCTGGGCAGGGAATGGCTACACCTTC. This chain links TRBV19 with TRBJ1-2; possibly TRBD1 for D (5 bases). The CDR3 totals 13 residues. V lost 4 bases to trimming and J lost 6 bases, with 12 bases between them. Germline V gives CDR1 LNHDA, CDR2 SQIVND (reference sequence).